The entry below gives a single TCR beta chain sequence along with its context. Antigen specificity is unknown. This record comes from a study of T-cell memory formation after mild COVID-19. Study observations and caveats: Shrinking CD4+ clones resided mostly in CM and EM, and CD8+ ones in EMRA. Several responding clones turned up in pre-infection memory, indicating that cross-reactive memory may have taken part. Among clones contracting day 15 to 85, CD4/CD8 was balanced, whereas later expanders leaned CD4+.

MiXCR was run by TCRdb on the 5' RACE reads, yielding one entry per CDR3 protein. Here the sample spans more than 350,000 distinct CDR3 sequences, roughly 21% being singletons. In germline, CDR1 is SQVTM, CDR2 ANQGSEA. The CDR3 totals 14 residues. The V and J ends lost 7 bases and 1 base respectively, with 15 bases between them. This sequence joins TRBV29-1 and TRBJ2-3; tentative D call: TRBD2 (5 bases). This clonotype was sampled from an adult woman who had mild COVID-19 (a few samples of this study predate the infection). Cell type and time point are not known. Material for sequencing was PBMCs or a T cell subset sorted from them (not recorded which). CDR3 sequence: CSAEGPAGTDTQYF. CDR3 sequence (DNA): TGCAGCGCCGAGGGTCCAGCCGGCACAGATACGCAGTATTTT.